This T cell receptor (beta chain) was sequenced in a study of T and B cells in COVID-19 patients. Study conclusions and caveats: No sequencing was yet done of CD4+, regulatory or CD8+ subsets, or of SARS-CoV-2-responsive or tetramer+ sorted cells. Patients with COVID-19 reportedly showed strongly skewed T cell receptor beta variable and joining gene usage.

From blood, about 250-500 ng of genomic DNA served as TRB template. By sample share, this clonotype is medium-sized. Its target is unknown. Multiplex PCR with BIOMED2 TRB-A/B primer pools amplified TRB rearrangements. A single record per CDR3 protein comes from TCRdb applying MiXCR to the multiplex PCR reads. Of under 8,000 distinct CDR3 sequences detected, approximately 24% appear once; the ten largest clones hold over 8.5%. The CDR3 is made up of 15 amino acids. V trimming: 3 bases; J trimming: 4 bases; junction bases outside the gene matches: 7. Looked up from germline, CDR1 is SGHNT and CDR2 is YENEEA.

This TCR came from a human donor with active COVID-19. The chain employs TRBV11-3 and TRBJ2-3; TRBD2 matches 7 bases. The sample was blood. CDR3 nucleotides: TGTGCCAGCAGCTTTTGGGGGGGAGGGCCAGATACGCAGTATTTT. Translation gives CASSFWGGGPDTQYF.